The 17 T cell receptor beta chains listed next were all sequenced from one sample in a study of cytotoxic CD8 clonotypes in ibrutinib-treated CLL. The repertoire was sequenced with immunoSEQ multiplex PCR; TCRdb's copy has only in-frame clones and lacks some. The sample has some 70,000 clones, approximately 70% seen once. Sequenced material: PBMCs, taken after 12 months of ibrutinib treatment. The receptors were sampled from a human donor with chronic lymphocytic leukemia.

The chain links TRBV9 to TRBJ1-1; possible D gene TRBD1, 6 bases. The V gene's germline CDR1 is SGDLS and CDR2 YYNGEE. The length of the CDR3 is 15 residues. Trimming stripped 4 bases from V and 4 bases from J, with 17 bases between. The CDR3 loop reads CASSIRPQGVTEAFF. CDR3 DNA: TGTGCCAGCAGCATCCGGCCACAGGGTGTCACTGAAGCTTTCTTT.

The chain is built from TRBV7-6 and TRBJ2-1, with TRBD1 as a possible D gene (6 bases). From germline, CDR1 is SGHVS and CDR2 FNYEAQ. This CDR3 comprises 14 residues. The ends were cut back, 3 bases at V and 7 bases at J, with 13 bases in the middle. This chain's CDR3 is CASSFTQGRNEQFF. Written as DNA, the CDR3 is TGTGCCAGCAGCTTTACGCAGGGGCGGAATGAGCAGTTCTTC.

The chain has TRBV4-1 and TRBJ1-4; no firm D call. The CDR3 covers 16 residues. V gave up 0 bases and J gave up 6 bases, with 14 bases separating them. The germline CDR1 and CDR2 sequences are MGHRA and YSYEKL. CDR3 bases: TGCGCCAGCAGCCAAGATATACCCTGGGAATATGAAAAACTGTTTTTT. This codes for CASSQDIPWEYEKLFF.

This clone was counted between two and nine times. Distinct nucleotide sequences in the sample also encode this CDR3. The chain has TRBV29-1 and TRBJ1-5; D is uncertain. CDR3 length equals 12 residues. With 4 bases removed from V and 2 bases from J, the gap between germline ends came to 6 bases. CDR1 is SQVTM, CDR2 ANQGSEA, per germline. The CDR3 nucleotides are TGCAGCGTTGGTCAGGGCAATCAGCCCCAGCATTTT. As protein: CSVGQGNQPQHF.

The genes are TRBV10-3 and TRBJ2-5, with 7 bases matching TRBD1. Unmatched junction bases numbered 7, after V lost 2 bases and J lost 4 bases. The CDR3 spans 15 residues. Per germline, CDR1 ENHRY and CDR2 SYGVKD. CDR3 loop: CAISEVRGYRETQYF. For the CDR3, the DNA is TGTGCCATCAGTGAGGTCAGGGGGTATCGAGAGACCCAGTACTTC.

The V and J genes are TRBV9 and TRBJ2-7; D is ambiguous. Trimming stripped 0 bases from V and 2 bases from J, with 9 bases between. This CDR3 contains 14 residues. Germline CDR1 reads SGDLS; CDR2 reads YYNGEE. CDR3 loop: CASSVGDTTYEQYF. The DNA of the CDR3 is TGTGCCAGCAGCGTAGGGGATACAACCTACGAGCAGTACTTC.

The V call is TRBV14, the J call TRBJ2-5; perhaps TRBD1 as D (5 bases). Deletions cut 1 base from V and 0 bases from J, with 9 bases between. The CDR3 runs 15 residues. The germline CDR1 and CDR2 sequences are SGHDN and FVKESK. The CDR3 bases are TGTGCCAGCAGCCAAGTAGCAGGGTACCAAGAGACCCAGTACTTC. It is translated as CASSQVAGYQETQYF.

V gene TRBV30 combines with J gene TRBJ1-4; D not certain. The V and J ends lost 1 base and 10 bases respectively, with 16 bases between them. The CDR3 is 14 residues long. The germline gives CDR1 GTSNPN, CDR2 SVGIG (reference sequence). CDR3 bases: TGTGCCTGGAGTGGCACCCGAACCCTGGCAAAACTGTTTTTT. Translated, it gives CAWSGTRTLAKLFF.

The rearrangement links TRBV30 to TRBJ1-4; D is possibly TRBD1 (5 bases). The CDR3 is 15 residues long. Germline loops: CDR1 GTSNPN, CDR2 SVGIG (reference sequence). The V and J ends lost 3 bases and 2 bases respectively, with 13 bases between them. This CDR3 is CAWRRGQVTNEKLFF. CDR3 in DNA: TGTGCCTGGAGGAGGGGCCAGGTCACTAATGAAAAACTGTTTTTT.

The chain combines TRBV19 with TRBJ2-7; 9 bases are a match to TRBD1. Per germline, CDR1 LNHDA and CDR2 SQIVND (reference sequence). This CDR3 has 17 amino acids. The V gene end was trimmed by 5 bases and the J gene end by 3 bases; junction bases not matched to a gene: 14. The CDR3 protein is CASSVLGMTGGIYEQYF. The CDR3 DNA reads as TGTGCCAGTAGTGTACTCGGGATGACAGGGGGAATCTACGAGCAGTACTTC.

V usage is TRBV7-3 and J usage is TRBJ1-6; a possible D gene is TRBD1 (5 bases). CDR3 length: 15 amino acids. Deletions cut 2 bases from V and 7 bases from J, with 12 bases between. CDR1 and CDR2 from the germline V gene are SGHTA and FQGTGA. The CDR3 DNA reads as TGTGCCAGCAGCTTACGGGGGGACGGAAATTCACCCCTCCACTTT. Protein sequence: CASSLRGDGNSPLHF.

This clone has only one observation. The chain has TRBV5-1 and TRBJ2-7; no reliable D call. Germline loops: CDR1 SGHRS, CDR2 YFSETQ. The CDR3 consists of 12 residues. V was trimmed by 4 bases and J by 1 base, leaving 6 bases between them. The CDR3 nucleotides are TGCGCCAGCAGCGTGAATTCCTACGAGCAGTACTTC. Translating gives CASSVNSYEQYF.

This clone has only a few counts. The rearrangement joins TRBV5-4 to TRBJ2-5; D may be TRBD1 or TRBD2 (6 bases each). The V gene lost 0 bases and the J gene lost 4 bases, with 13 bases spanning the gap. Per the germline V gene, CDR1 is SGHNT and CDR2 is YYREEE (reference sequence). The CDR3 covers 15 residues. CDR3 DNA: TGTGCCAGCAGCTTGGTCGGGGGCCGGGGAGAGACCCAGTACTTC. This translates into CASSLVGGRGETQYF.

The count of this clone is one. The CDR3 bases are TGTGCCAGCAGCTTAGGCGGGGTTGGAGATACGCAGTATTTT. It translates to CASSLGGVGDTQYF. This sequence joins TRBV11-3 and TRBJ2-3; D is perhaps TRBD2 (6 bases). Germline lookup yields CDR1 SGHNT and CDR2 YENEEA. This CDR3 region has 14 residues. Trimming removed 1 base from V and 5 bases from J, with 10 bases in between.

Note on this clone: The germline gene is not matched at one end of the junction; a read error may be the cause. This chain links TRBV5-1 with TRBJ1-6; TRBD1 agrees at 9 bases. This CDR3 comprises 15 residues. CDR1 is SGHRS and CDR2 is YFSETQ in the germline V gene. Here the CDR3 reads CASSLVNRGHSPLHF. As DNA, the CDR3 is TGTGCCAGCAGCTTGGTCAACAGGGGGCATTCACCCCTCCACTTT.

This chain links TRBV7-2 with TRBJ2-7; TRBD1 matches at 7 bases. The CDR3 extends over 15 amino acids. The germline CDR1 and CDR2 sequences are SGHTA and FQGNSA. V lost 2 bases and J lost 4; bases outside the gene matches: 8. The CDR3 bases are TGTGCCAGCAGCTTACGAGGGGGCCCTCCATACGAGCAGTACTTC. Amino acids: CASSLRGGPPYEQYF.

V usage is TRBV23-1 and J usage is TRBJ2-7; weak D call: TRBD2 (6 bases). TRBV23-1 is annotated as an ORF whose role is uncertain. The CDR3 is 19 amino acids. The V end was cut by 1 base, the J end by 2 bases, with 24 bases between. DNA for the CDR3: TGCGCCAGCAGTCAATTTCCCCGGGACTTTCTTCTTGAAACCTACGAGCAGTACTTC. It yields the protein CASSQFPRDFLLETYEQYF.